Below, one TCR beta chain is given with its context. Its antigen remains unknown. Vbeta (60) and Jbeta (13) primers were used in the PCR. Measured with immunoSEQ multiplex PCR; TCRdb has only the in-frame clones, and not every one. The repertoire table contains approximately 50,000 clones. The entry originates in a study of cytomegalovirus exposure and HLA in healthy donors. Study-wide context: Earlier results showed almost 120 million unique TCR beta sequences derived from about 179 million T cells. Drawn from HLA-typed donors, approximately 85 million unique TCRs were held in an early data release.

Germline V CDR1 and CDR2: MRHNA, SNTAGT. The V and J ends lost 4 bases and 5 bases, in that order; junction bases with no gene match: 10. This CDR3 is built from 17 residues. Overall study results and limits: A few chains linked to CMV were shown in vitro to be specific for CMV antigens.

The chain employs TRBV6-4 and TRBJ2-1, with TRBD2 identical over 11 bases. Specimen: PBMCs. The TCR comes from a male donor in good health and CMV-seropositive. The CDR3 nucleotides are TGTGCCAGCAGTGCTCGCCCGGGACTAGCGGCTAACAATGAGCAGTTCTTC. It translates to CASSARPGLAANNEQFF.